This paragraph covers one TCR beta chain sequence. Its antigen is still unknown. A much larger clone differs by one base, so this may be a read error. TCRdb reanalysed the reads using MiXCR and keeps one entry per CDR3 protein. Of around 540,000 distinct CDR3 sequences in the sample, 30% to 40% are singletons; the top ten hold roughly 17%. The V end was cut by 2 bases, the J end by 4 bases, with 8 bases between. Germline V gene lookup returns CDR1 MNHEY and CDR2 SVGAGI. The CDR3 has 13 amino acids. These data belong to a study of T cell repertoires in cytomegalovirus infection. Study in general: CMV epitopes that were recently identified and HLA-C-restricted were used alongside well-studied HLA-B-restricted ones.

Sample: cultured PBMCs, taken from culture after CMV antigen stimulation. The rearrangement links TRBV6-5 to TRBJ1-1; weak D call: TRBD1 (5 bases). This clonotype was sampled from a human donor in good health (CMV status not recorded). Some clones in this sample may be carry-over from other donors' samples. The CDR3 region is CASSYGGTTEAFF. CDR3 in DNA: TGTGCCAGCAGTTACGGAGGGACCACTGAAGCTTTCTTT.